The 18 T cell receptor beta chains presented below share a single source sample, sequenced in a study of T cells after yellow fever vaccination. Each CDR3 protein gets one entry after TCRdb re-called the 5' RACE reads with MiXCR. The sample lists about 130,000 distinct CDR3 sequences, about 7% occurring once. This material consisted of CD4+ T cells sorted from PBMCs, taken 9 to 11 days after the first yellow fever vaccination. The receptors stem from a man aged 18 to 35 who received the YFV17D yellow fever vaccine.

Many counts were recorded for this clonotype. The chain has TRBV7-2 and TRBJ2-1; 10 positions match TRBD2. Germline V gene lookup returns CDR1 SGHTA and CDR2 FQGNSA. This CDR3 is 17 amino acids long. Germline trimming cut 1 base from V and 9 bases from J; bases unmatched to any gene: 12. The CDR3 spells CASSLVYNSGGWSEQFF. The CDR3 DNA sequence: TGTGCCAGCAGCTTAGTGTATAATAGCGGGGGGTGGAGTGAGCAGTTCTTC.

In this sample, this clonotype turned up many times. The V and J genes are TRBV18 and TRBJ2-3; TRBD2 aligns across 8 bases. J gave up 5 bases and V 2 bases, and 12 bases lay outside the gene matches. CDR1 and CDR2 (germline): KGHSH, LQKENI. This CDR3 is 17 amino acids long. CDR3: CASSPFDGGASGDTQYF. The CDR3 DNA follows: TGTGCCAGCTCACCATTTGACGGGGGGGCTTCAGGAGATACGCAGTATTTT.

The CDR3 is CASDEEGNTGELFF. CDR3 nucleotides: TGTGCCAGCGATGAAGAGGGGAACACCGGGGAGCTGTTTTTT. J is TRBJ2-2 and V is TRBV12-3 or TRBV12-4; possible D gene TRBD2, 5 bases. V was pared by 8 bases and J by 1 base, with 11 bases between. The CDR3 sequence is 14 residues long.

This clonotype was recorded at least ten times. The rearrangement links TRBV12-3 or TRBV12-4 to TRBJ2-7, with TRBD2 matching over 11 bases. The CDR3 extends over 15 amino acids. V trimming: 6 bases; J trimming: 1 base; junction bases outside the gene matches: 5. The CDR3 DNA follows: TGTGCCAGCAGCCCTAGCGGGGGGCGTTCCTACGAGCAGTACGTC. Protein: CASSPSGGRSYEQYV.

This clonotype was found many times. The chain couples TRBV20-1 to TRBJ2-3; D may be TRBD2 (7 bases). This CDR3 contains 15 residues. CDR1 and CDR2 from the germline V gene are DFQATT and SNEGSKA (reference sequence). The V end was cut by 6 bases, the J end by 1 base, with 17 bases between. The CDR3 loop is CSAVKGGGGTDTQYF. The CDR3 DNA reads TGCAGTGCGGTTAAGGGGGGGGGTGGCACAGATACGCAGTATTTT.

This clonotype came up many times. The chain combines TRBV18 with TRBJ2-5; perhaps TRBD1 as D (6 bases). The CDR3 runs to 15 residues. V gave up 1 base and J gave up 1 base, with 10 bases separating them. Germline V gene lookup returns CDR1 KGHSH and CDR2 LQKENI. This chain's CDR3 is CASSPRTGFQETQYF. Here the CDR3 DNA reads TGTGCCAGCTCACCACGTACAGGGTTCCAAGAGACCCAGTACTTC.

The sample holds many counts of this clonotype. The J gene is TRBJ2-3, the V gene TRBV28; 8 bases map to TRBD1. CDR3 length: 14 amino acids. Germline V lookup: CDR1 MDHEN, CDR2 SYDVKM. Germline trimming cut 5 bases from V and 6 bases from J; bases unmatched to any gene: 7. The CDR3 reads CASSPGQGWDTQYF. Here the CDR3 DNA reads TGTGCCAGCAGTCCTGGACAGGGTTGGGATACGCAGTATTTT.

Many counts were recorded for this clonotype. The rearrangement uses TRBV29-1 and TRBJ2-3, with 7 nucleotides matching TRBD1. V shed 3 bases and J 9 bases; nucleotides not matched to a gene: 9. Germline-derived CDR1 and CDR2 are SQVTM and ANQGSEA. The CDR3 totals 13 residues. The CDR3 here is CSVDDRAIETQYF. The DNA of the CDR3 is TGCAGCGTTGACGACAGGGCAATCGAAACGCAGTATTTT.

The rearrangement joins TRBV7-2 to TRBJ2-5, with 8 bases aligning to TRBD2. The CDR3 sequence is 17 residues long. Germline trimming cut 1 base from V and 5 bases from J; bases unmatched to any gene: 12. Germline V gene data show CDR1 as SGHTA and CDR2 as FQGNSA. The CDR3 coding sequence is TGTGCCAGCAGCTTAGGAGTAAGCGGGGGCCATGAGGAGACCCAGTACTTC. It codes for CASSLGVSGGHEETQYF.

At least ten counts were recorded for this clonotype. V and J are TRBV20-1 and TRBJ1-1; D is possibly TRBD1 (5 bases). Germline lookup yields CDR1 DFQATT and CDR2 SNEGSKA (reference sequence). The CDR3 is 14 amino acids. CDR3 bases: TGCAGCCCAGACAGTCGTCACATGAACACTGAAGCTTTCTTT. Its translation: CSPDSRHMNTEAFF.

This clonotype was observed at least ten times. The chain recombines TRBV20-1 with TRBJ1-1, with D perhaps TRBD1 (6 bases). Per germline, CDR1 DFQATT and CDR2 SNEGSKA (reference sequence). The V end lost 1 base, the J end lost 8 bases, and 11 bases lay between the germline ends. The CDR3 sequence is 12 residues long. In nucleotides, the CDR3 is TGCAGTGCTAGAGCGGGGGGGGCAGAAGCTTTCTTT. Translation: CSARAGGAEAFF.

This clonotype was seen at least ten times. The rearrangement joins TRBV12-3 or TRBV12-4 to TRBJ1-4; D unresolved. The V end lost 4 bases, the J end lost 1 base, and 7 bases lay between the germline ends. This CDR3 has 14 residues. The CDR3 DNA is TGTGCCAGCAGTTGGACGGGAACTAATGAAAAACTGTTTTTT. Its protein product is CASSWTGTNEKLFF.

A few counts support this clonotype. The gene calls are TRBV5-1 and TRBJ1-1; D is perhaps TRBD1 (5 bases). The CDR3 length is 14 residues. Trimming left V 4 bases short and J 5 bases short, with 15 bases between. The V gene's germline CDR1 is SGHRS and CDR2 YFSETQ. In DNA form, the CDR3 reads TGCGCCAGCAGCCCGGGGACGGAAGGTACTGAAGCTTTCTTT. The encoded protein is CASSPGTEGTEAFF.

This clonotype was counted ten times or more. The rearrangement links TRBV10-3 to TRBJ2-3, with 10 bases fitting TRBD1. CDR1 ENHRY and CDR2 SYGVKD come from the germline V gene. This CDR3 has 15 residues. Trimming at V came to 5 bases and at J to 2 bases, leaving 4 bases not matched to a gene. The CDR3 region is CAISPGTGDTDTQYF. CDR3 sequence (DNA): TGTGCCATCAGTCCCGGGACAGGGGACACAGATACGCAGTATTTT.

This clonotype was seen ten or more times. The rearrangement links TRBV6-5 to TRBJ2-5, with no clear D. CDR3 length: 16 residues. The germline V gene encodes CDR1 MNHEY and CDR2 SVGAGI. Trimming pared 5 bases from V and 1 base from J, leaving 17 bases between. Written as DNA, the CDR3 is TGTGCCAGCAGTACCCGACACCTACATGTCCAAGAGACCCAGTACTTC. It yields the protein CASSTRHLHVQETQYF.

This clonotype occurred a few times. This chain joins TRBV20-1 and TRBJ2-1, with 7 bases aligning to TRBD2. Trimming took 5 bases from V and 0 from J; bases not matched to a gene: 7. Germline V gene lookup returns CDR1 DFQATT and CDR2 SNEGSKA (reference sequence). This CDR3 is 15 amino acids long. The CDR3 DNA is TGCAGTGCTTGGGGGGGTTCCAGCTCCTACAATGAGCAGTTCTTC. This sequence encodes CSAWGGSSSYNEQFF.

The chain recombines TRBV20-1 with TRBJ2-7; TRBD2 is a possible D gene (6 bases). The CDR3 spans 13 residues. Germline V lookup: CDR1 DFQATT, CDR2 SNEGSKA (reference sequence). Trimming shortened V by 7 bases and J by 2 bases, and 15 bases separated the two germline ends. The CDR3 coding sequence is TGCAGTGTAAGACTAGAGGGAACCTACGAGCAGTACGTC. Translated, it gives CSVRLEGTYEQYV.

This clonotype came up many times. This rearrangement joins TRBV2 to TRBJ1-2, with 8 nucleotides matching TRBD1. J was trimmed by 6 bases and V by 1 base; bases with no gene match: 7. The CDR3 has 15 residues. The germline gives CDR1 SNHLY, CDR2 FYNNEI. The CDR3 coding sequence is TGTGCCAGCAGTGAAGTCGGACAGGGTGAGGATGGCTACACCTTC. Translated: CASSEVGQGEDGYTF. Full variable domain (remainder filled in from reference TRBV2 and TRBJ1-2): EPEVTQTPSHQVTQMGQEVILRCVPISNHLYFYWYRQILGQKVEFLVSFYNNEISEKSEIFDDQFSVERPDGSNFTLKIRSTKLEDSAMYFCASSEVGQGEDGYTFGSGTRLTVV.